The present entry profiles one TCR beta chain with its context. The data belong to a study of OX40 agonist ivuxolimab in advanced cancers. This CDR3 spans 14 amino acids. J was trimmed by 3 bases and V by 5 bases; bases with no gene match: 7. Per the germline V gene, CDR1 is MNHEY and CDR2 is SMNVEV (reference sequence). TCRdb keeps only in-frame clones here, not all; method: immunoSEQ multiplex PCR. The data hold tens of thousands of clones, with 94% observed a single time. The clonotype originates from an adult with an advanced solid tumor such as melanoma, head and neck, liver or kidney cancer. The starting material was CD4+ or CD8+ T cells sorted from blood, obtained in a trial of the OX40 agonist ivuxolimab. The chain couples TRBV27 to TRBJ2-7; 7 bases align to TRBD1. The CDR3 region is CASSAGTAIYEQYF. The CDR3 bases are TGTGCCAGCAGTGCCGGGACAGCTATCTACGAGCAGTACTTC.